This T cell receptor (beta chain) was observed in a study of T cells after yellow fever vaccination. Study summary: Preparation of fractions with low cell numbers was performed using SMART-Seq v4 Ultra Low Input. Overall study results and limits: Once the booster was given, most primary-vaccination clones reappeared, at around 95% for CD4 and around 90% for CD8. Researchers report a weaker secondary response that nonetheless peaked faster, day 5 versus 15.

5'RACE template switching added a universal primer site and UMIs to TCR cDNA. A single record per CDR3 protein comes from TCRdb applying MiXCR to the 5' RACE reads. Of 300,000 or so distinct CDR3 sequences listed, 7.5% to 9% are singletons. The table lists this clonotype with a few counts. Its antigen is undetermined. The clonotype originates from a man aged 18 to 29 who received the YFV17D yellow fever vaccine. The sequenced sample was CD4+ T cells sorted from PBMCs, obtained 5 days after the yellow fever booster vaccination.

In DNA, the CDR3 is TGCAGTGCTGACAGGAACGGGGCTTTCTTT. It is translated as CSADRNGAFF. The rearrangement joins TRBV20-1 to TRBJ1-1; TRBD1 might be the D (6 bases). This CDR3 is built from 10 residues. Germline loops: CDR1 DFQATT, CDR2 SNEGSKA (reference sequence). V was cut by 5 bases and J by 11 bases, with 12 bases left in between.